This TCR beta chain was identified in a study of cytotoxic CD8 clonotypes in ibrutinib-treated CLL (TCRdb year 2021). For the study in its entirety: The cohort was composed of about 10 relapsed/refractory and fewer than 16 treatment-naive patients; IGHV unmutated status was identified in approximately 18 patients. Samples at response were collected after a median of 12 months of treatment, with a range of about 6 to 36 months. Responses were partial in around 25 patients and complete in 2; after median roughly 69 months follow-up, roughly 14 stayed in remission and about twelve progressed. Cryopreserved peripheral blood mononuclear cells were obtained prior to treatment, at the time of response, and at either disease progression or sustained remission. An average of about 260,000 productive templates and about 100,000 productive rearrangements was obtained per sample. Longitudinal samples were obtainable from 26 of the 86 participants in the trial. General findings and caveats noted by the study authors: Clonality increased at ibrutinib response, stayed stable in sustained remission, and fell back toward baseline at progression. Sampling times were not matched between patients in sustained remission and patients whose disease was progressing, and lymph node repertoires were not examined. Public clonotypes were rare and either shrank or stayed stable during treatment, and the rise in clonality at ibrutinib response reflected expansion of private clonotypes. At baseline, clonality was higher than in age-matched healthy donors and showed a strong correlation with circulating CD8+ T-cell counts.

Each clonotype received, on average, 10x coverage in deep resolution sequencing performed on a MiSeq, where the target depth lay between 1 in 1 million and 1 in 200,000 T cells. The immunoSEQ hsTCRB Kit was used to generate TCR beta libraries. The study's processing was this. The data were analyzed with ImmunoSEQ Analyzer and ImmunoSEQ Data Assistant, and V, D and J gene assignments followed IMGT definitions. Clonality was computed as one minus normalized Shannon entropy of productive rearrangement frequencies, ranging from 0 to 1. Only overrepresented clonotypes making up at least 0.05% of each patient's repertoire were included in the public clonotype analysis. Approximately 12 repertoires from age-matched healthy donors, obtained from immuneACCESS, served as clonality controls. TCRdb's version of the immuneACCESS table is confined to in-frame rearrangements and falls short of the full clone set. An unresolved V gene accounts for under half of the shortfall where checked; the remainder is of unknown origin. The V and J calls and clone size come from that table; D and trimming were worked out from the DNA. The sample has some 290,000 clones on record, 70% to 80% of them singletons. Clones ranked in the top ten supply roughly 6.3% of the sample.

From the cysteine up to the phenylalanine, the CDR3 has a length of 13 residues. Only the CDR3 region is kept as DNA, spanning 39 bases read in frame from base 1. In the germline V gene, CDR1 corresponds to SGHTA and CDR2 to FQGNSA. V lost 5 bases and J lost 5 bases; the stretch between them is 11 bases long. On this clone itself: Which antigen it targets is not known. Per-base qualities were not stored, and no clone one base away is much larger.

For TCR beta library preparation, around 1.8 micrograms of genomic DNA were extracted from the cryopreserved PBMCs. Longitudinal blood samples from CLL patients receiving ibrutinib monotherapy were subjected to high-throughput TCR beta sequencing. The patients took part in an open-label, single-center phase 2 trial of ibrutinib monotherapy. The chain was built from TRBV7-2 and TRBJ2-3; the D segment cannot be called with confidence. The material sequenced was PBMCs, taken before ibrutinib treatment. The origin of this receptor is a human donor with chronic lymphocytic leukemia. The DNA sequence is TGTGCCAGCAGCCACACTCCGGGAGATACGCAGTATTTT. Its protein reads: CASSHTPGDTQYF.